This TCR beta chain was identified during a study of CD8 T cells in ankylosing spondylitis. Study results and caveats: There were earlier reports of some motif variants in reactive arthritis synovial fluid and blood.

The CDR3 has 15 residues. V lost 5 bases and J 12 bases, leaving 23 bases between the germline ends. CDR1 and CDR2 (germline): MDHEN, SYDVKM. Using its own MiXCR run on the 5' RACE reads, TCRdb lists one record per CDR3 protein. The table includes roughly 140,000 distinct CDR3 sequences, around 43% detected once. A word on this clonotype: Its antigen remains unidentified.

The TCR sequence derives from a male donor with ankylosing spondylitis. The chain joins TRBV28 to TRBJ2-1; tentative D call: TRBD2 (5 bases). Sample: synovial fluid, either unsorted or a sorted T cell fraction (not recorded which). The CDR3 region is CASSPLPLSGSRQFF. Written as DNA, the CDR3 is TGTGCCAGCAGTCCTCTCCCGCTAAGCGGCTCGCGGCAGTTCTTC.